Each of the 29 T cell receptor beta chains below was sequenced from the same sample in a study of graft-versus-host responses after intestinal transplantation. These receptors have no known antigen. Produced via immunoSEQ multiplex PCR; TCRdb's table is partial and in-frame only. Counted here are 85,000 to 100,000 clones, approximately 94% occurring once; the ten biggest clones make up 1.5% to 2%. The source material was unstimulated CD8+ T cells sorted from spleen or lymph node cells, sampled before intestinal transplant. The receptors were gathered from a human donor who received an intestinal transplant.

The chain links TRBV30 to TRBJ2-7; tentatively, D is TRBD1 (6 bases). CDR3 size: 13 residues. The germline V and J ends were trimmed by 4 bases and 0 bases, with 10 bases remaining between them. CDR1 and CDR2 from the germline V gene are GTSNPN and SVGIG (reference sequence). The CDR3 is CAWTGDGSYEQYF. CDR3 nucleotide sequence: TGTGCCTGGACAGGGGATGGCTCCTACGAGCAGTACTTC.

The chain joins TRBV11-2 to TRBJ1-6, with unresolved D. The germline V gene encodes CDR1 SGHAT and CDR2 FQNNGV. This CDR3 region has 17 residues. The V gene lost 0 bases and the J gene lost 4 bases, with 13 bases spanning the gap. The CDR3 nucleotides are TGTGCCAGCAGCTTAGAGATGGCCTCCGCTTATAATTCACCCCTCCACTTT. Residues: CASSLEMASAYNSPLHF.

J is TRBJ1-2 and V is TRBV11-3, with 8 positions matching TRBD1. The length of the CDR3 is 16 residues. Germline trimming cut 5 bases from V and 1 base from J; bases unmatched to any gene: 9. Per germline, CDR1 SGHNT and CDR2 YENEEA. The CDR3 sequence: CASSPGQDSLNYGYTF. CDR3 nucleotides: TGTGCCAGCAGCCCGGGACAGGACTCCCTTAACTATGGCTACACCTTC.

The chain combines TRBV7-2 with TRBJ1-2; D gene ambiguous. This CDR3 spans 15 amino acids. CDR1 and CDR2 from the germline V gene are SGHTA and FQGNSA. The V and J ends lost 1 base and 2 bases respectively, with 11 bases between them. This chain's CDR3 is CASSLGEAPNYGYTF. As DNA, the CDR3 is TGTGCCAGCAGCTTAGGAGAGGCGCCAAACTATGGCTACACCTTC.

V usage is TRBV6-5 and J usage is TRBJ1-1; tentative D call: TRBD1 (6 bases). The CDR3 runs 15 residues. In germline, CDR1 is MNHEY, CDR2 SVGAGI. Trimming cost V 0 bases and J 10 bases, with 18 bases left between them. CDR3 residues: CASSYSFPGVLGAFF. In DNA form, the CDR3 reads TGTGCCAGCAGTTACTCCTTCCCAGGGGTGCTAGGAGCTTTCTTT.

This clone occurred once. The chain recombines TRBV27 with TRBJ1-2; 9 bases fit TRBD1. The germline V gene has CDR1 MNHEY and CDR2 SMNVEV (reference sequence). Unmatched junction bases numbered 7, after V lost 0 bases and J lost 2 bases. The CDR3 loop spans 17 amino acids. The CDR3 DNA reads TGTGCCAGCAGTTTATCGTGGGACAGGGTATCAAACTATGGCTACACCTTC. This gives the protein CASSLSWDRVSNYGYTF.

The chain employs TRBV7-2 and TRBJ2-3; 9 nucleotides match TRBD2. The CDR3 consists of 16 residues. The germline V gene has CDR1 SGHTA and CDR2 FQGNSA. V dropped 5 bases and J dropped 3; count of bases not matched to a gene: 9. CDR3: CASSLPPSGATDTQYF. CDR3 sequence (DNA): TGTGCCAGCAGCCTCCCGCCTAGCGGGGCTACAGATACGCAGTATTTT.

The rearrangement links TRBV2 to TRBJ1-1; possible D gene TRBD1, 6 bases. CDR3 length equals 13 residues. Germline CDR1 is SNHLY and CDR2 is FYNNEI. V lost 11 bases and J 5 bases, leaving 18 bases between the germline ends. Here the CDR3 DNA reads TGTGCCGGTTTGAGGCGGCAGGGGACTGAAGCTTTCTTT. It translates to CAGLRRQGTEAFF.

With respect to this clone: Other nucleotide sequences in the sample specify the same CDR3. This sequence joins TRBV30 and TRBJ1-1; 7 bases are shared with TRBD1. Germline CDR1 is GTSNPN and CDR2 is SVGIG (reference sequence). Trimming cost V 3 bases and J 0 bases; bases outside gene matches: 1. The CDR3 contains 13 residues. The CDR3 bases are TGTGCCTGGAGGACAGGGATGAACACTGAAGCTTTCTTT. The encoded protein is CAWRTGMNTEAFF.

CDR3 DNA: TGCGCCAGCAGCCAAGATAGGGCAGGGTATCAGCCCCAGCATTTT. Encoded protein: CASSQDRAGYQPQHF. This chain joins TRBV4-1 and TRBJ1-5, with D maybe TRBD1 (5 bases). There are 15 residues in the CDR3. In germline, CDR1 is MGHRA, CDR2 YSYEKL. Trimming took 0 bases from V and 5 from J, leaving 11 bases between them.

The chain joins TRBV11-3 to TRBJ2-5, with 8 bases fitting TRBD2. With V trimmed by 5 bases and J by 3 bases, 5 bases remained unmatched. The CDR3 spans 14 residues. Germline lookup yields CDR1 SGHNT and CDR2 YENEEA. The CDR3 DNA follows: TGTGCCAGCAGCGGGCTAGCGGGTGAAGAGACCCAGTACTTC. Translated: CASSGLAGEETQYF.

This chain connects TRBV30 to TRBJ1-1, with unresolved D. There are 16 residues in the CDR3. Per germline, CDR1 GTSNPN and CDR2 SVGIG (reference sequence). Trimming cost V 4 bases and J 1 base, with 19 bases left between them. The CDR3 loop reads CAWNGYGGQRNTEAFF. In DNA form, the CDR3 reads TGTGCCTGGAACGGATATGGTGGGCAACGGAACACTGAAGCTTTCTTT.

CDR3 in DNA: TGTGCCTGGAGTGAGTTTACGTATGGACAGGGGCGATTTGACACCGGGGAGCTGTTTTTT. Translation: CAWSEFTYGQGRFDTGELFF. The V call is TRBV30, the J call TRBJ2-2, with TRBD1 identical over 9 bases. Germline V gene lookup returns CDR1 GTSNPN and CDR2 SVGIG (reference sequence). J was trimmed by 3 bases and V by 1 base; bases with no gene match: 18. This CDR3 is built from 20 residues.

The rearrangement links TRBV9 to TRBJ2-1, with D maybe TRBD1 (6 bases). This CDR3 comprises 19 residues. The germline CDR1 and CDR2 sequences are SGDLS and YYNGEE. The V end lost 1 base, the J end lost 0 bases, and 20 bases lay between the germline ends. The CDR3 region has the DNA TGTGCCAGCAGCGTACTGGCGTCCTATACAGGGATCTCCTACAATGAGCAGTTCTTC. This encodes CASSVLASYTGISYNEQFF.

The J gene is TRBJ2-7, the V gene TRBV27; weak D call: TRBD1 (5 bases). Germline CDR1 reads MNHEY; CDR2 reads SMNVEV (reference sequence). The length of the CDR3 is 14 residues. V lost 1 base and J 7 bases, leaving 14 bases between the germline ends. The CDR3 is CASSLYAGRREQYF. The CDR3 coding sequence is TGTGCCAGCAGTTTATATGCAGGGCGTCGTGAGCAGTACTTC.

The J gene is TRBJ2-7, the V gene TRBV27; D possibly corresponds to TRBD1 (6 bases). The ends were cut back, 7 bases at V and 0 bases at J, with 16 bases in the middle. CDR1 MNHEY and CDR2 SMNVEV come from the germline V gene (reference sequence). The CDR3 is 15 residues long. DNA of the CDR3: TGTGCCAGCAAGATCAGGGGTGTTAGCTCCTACGAGCAGTACTTC. It translates to CASKIRGVSSYEQYF.

This clone was counted a single time. V gene TRBV19 combines with J gene TRBJ2-7; D possibly corresponds to TRBD1 (6 bases). V lost 5 bases and J lost 0, with 8 bases in between. CDR3 length: 13 amino acids. CDR1 LNHDA and CDR2 SQIVND come from the germline V gene (reference sequence). The CDR3 sequence is CASSRQDSYEQYF. The DNA of the CDR3 is TGTGCCAGTAGTCGACAGGACTCCTACGAGCAGTACTTC. Filled out from reference TRBV19 and TRBJ2-7, the complete variable domain reads DGGITQSPKYLFRKEGQNVTLSCEQNLNHDAMYWYRQDPGQGLRLIYYSQIVNDFQKGDIAEGYSVSREKKESFPLTVTSAQKNPTAFYLCASSRQDSYEQYFGPGTRLTVT.

The chain combines TRBV7-9 with TRBJ2-3; D uncertain. This CDR3 comprises 13 residues. V gave up 2 bases and J gave up 2 bases, with 5 bases separating them. Looked up from germline, CDR1 is SEHNR and CDR2 is FQNEAQ (reference sequence). For the CDR3, the DNA is TGTGCCAGCAGCTTACCTAACACAGATACGCAGTATTTT. This sequence encodes CASSLPNTDTQYF.

This clone was counted once. The chain couples TRBV4-3 to TRBJ1-3; D uncertain. The CDR3 is made up of 15 amino acids. CDR1 and CDR2 (germline): LGHNA, YSLEER. V dropped 0 bases and J dropped 14 bases, with 20 bases sitting between them. The CDR3 loop reads CASSQDKTINTPLYF. CDR3 sequence (DNA): TGCGCCAGCAGCCAAGACAAGACAATTAATACCCCCTTATATTTT.

The chain recombines TRBV7-8 with TRBJ2-5; a possible D gene is TRBD1 (6 bases). The CDR3 totals 14 residues. Germline lookup yields CDR1 SGHVS and CDR2 FQNEAQ. Deletions cut 9 bases from V and 1 base from J, with 15 bases between. The DNA for the CDR3 is TGTGCCAGTAGAAATACAGGGCCCCAAGAGACCCAGTACTTC. It specifies CASRNTGPQETQYF.

The CDR3 is CASSSDQDTEAFF. The CDR3 nucleotides are TGTGCCAGCAGCTCTGACCAGGACACTGAAGCTTTCTTT. The chain joins TRBV7-9 to TRBJ1-1; D is unresolved. The V gene's germline CDR1 is SEHNR and CDR2 FQNEAQ (reference sequence). The V end lost 4 bases, the J end lost 3 bases, and 9 bases lay between the germline ends. The CDR3 runs 13 residues.

The rearrangement uses TRBV6-1 and TRBJ1-1; perhaps TRBD1 as D (6 bases). Looked up from germline, CDR1 is MNHNS and CDR2 is SASEGT. V was pared by 7 bases and J by 1 base, with 16 bases between. The CDR3 spans 15 residues. CDR3: CASMIVAGANTEAFF. CDR3 nucleotides: TGTGCCAGCATGATCGTCGCGGGGGCGAACACTGAAGCTTTCTTT.

The CDR3 here is CAISQTGGSGNTIYF. The CDR3 DNA reads as TGTGCCATCAGCCAGACAGGGGGCTCTGGAAACACCATATATTTT. The V call is TRBV10-3, the J call TRBJ1-3; 9 bases align to TRBD1. Germline-derived CDR1 and CDR2 are ENHRY and SYGVKD. The V gene end was trimmed by 6 bases and the J gene end by 0 bases; junction bases not matched to a gene: 3. The CDR3 is made up of 15 amino acids.

This clone was counted only a few times. This sequence joins TRBV5-6 and TRBJ1-5; 11 positions agree with TRBD1. From germline, CDR1 is SGHDT and CDR2 YYEEEE. The V segment lost 4 bases and the J segment 0 bases; nucleotides outside the gene matches: 6. This CDR3 has 17 amino acids. The CDR3 bases are TGTGCCAGCAGCGCCGGACAGGGGGCCGGTAGCAATCAGCCCCAGCATTTT. Encoded protein: CASSAGQGAGSNQPQHF. Looking up the rest from reference TRBV5-6 and TRBJ1-5 gives the full variable domain: DAGVTQSPTHLIKTRGQQVTLRCSPKSGHDTVSWYQQALGQGPQFIFQYYEEEERQRGNFPDRFSGHQFPNYSSELNVNALLLGDSALYLCASSAGQGAGSNQPQHFGDGTRLSIL.

This chain links TRBV29-1 with TRBJ1-2, with no clear D. Germline V gene sequence: CDR1 SQVTM, CDR2 ANQGSEA. The V and J ends lost 2 bases and 4 bases respectively, with 5 bases between them. The CDR3 extends over 11 amino acids. CDR3 nucleotides: TGCAGCGTTGAATCAGTCTATGGCTACACCTTC. Amino acids: CSVESVYGYTF. Variable domain in full (rest from reference TRBV29-1 and TRBJ1-2): SAVISQKPSRDICQRGTSLTIQCQVDSQVTMMFWYRQQPGQSLTLIATANQGSEATYESGFVIDKFPISRPNLTFSTLTVSNMSPEDSSIYLCSVESVYGYTFGSGTRLTVV.

This chain links TRBV27 with TRBJ1-2; a weak D match, TRBD1 (5 bases). The CDR3 is made up of 16 amino acids. V gave up 7 bases and J gave up 0 bases, with 18 bases separating them. Germline V CDR1 and CDR2: MNHEY, SMNVEV (reference sequence). This CDR3 reads CASTSMSSGTNYGYTF. CDR3 nucleotides: TGTGCCAGCACCTCAATGTCGTCAGGGACTAACTATGGCTACACCTTC.

This sequence joins TRBV14 and TRBJ2-7; D not resolved. The CDR3 consists of 13 residues. V shed 3 bases and J shed 3 bases, with 9 bases lying between them. Per the germline V gene, CDR1 is SGHDN and CDR2 is FVKESK. CDR3 DNA sequence: TGTGCCAGCAGCCATCATCAGGTCTACGAGCAGTACTTC. It codes for CASSHHQVYEQYF.

The chain carries TRBV7-2 and TRBJ2-3; 12 nucleotides line up with TRBD2. CDR1 SGHTA and CDR2 FQGNSA come from the germline V gene. The CDR3 covers 17 residues. V trimming: 5 bases; J trimming: 2 bases; junction bases outside the gene matches: 8. The CDR3 DNA follows: TGTGCCAGCAGCCTGACTAGCGGGGGCTACTCCACAGATACGCAGTATTTT. Translated: CASSLTSGGYSTDTQYF.

The chain recombines TRBV7-6 with TRBJ2-1; 9 nucleotides match TRBD1. CDR1 is SGHVS, CDR2 FNYEAQ, per germline. This CDR3 is built from 16 residues. Germline trimming cut 5 bases from V and 7 bases from J; bases unmatched to any gene: 12. The CDR3 loop is CASSDPRDRAGNEQFF. In DNA form, the CDR3 reads TGTGCCAGCAGCGATCCCCGGGACAGGGCGGGGAATGAGCAGTTCTTC.